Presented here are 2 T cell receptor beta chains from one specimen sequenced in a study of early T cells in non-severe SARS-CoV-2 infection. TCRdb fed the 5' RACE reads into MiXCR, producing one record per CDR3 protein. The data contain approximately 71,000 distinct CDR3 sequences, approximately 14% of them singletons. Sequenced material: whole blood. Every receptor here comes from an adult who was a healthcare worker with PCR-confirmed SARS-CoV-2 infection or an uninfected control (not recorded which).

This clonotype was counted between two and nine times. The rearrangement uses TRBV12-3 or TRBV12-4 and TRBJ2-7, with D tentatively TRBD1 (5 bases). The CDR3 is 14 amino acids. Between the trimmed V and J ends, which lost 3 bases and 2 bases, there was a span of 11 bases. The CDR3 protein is CASSFEQGPYEQYF. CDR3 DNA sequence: TGTGCCAGCAGTTTTGAGCAGGGCCCCTACGAGCAGTACTTC.

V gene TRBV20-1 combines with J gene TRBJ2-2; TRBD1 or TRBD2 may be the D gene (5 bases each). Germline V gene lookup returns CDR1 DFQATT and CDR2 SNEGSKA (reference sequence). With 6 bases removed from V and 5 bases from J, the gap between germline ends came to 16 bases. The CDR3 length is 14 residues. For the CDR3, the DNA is TGCAGTGCCGTACACGAGGGGCGGACCGGGGAGCTGTTTTTT. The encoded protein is CSAVHEGRTGELFF.